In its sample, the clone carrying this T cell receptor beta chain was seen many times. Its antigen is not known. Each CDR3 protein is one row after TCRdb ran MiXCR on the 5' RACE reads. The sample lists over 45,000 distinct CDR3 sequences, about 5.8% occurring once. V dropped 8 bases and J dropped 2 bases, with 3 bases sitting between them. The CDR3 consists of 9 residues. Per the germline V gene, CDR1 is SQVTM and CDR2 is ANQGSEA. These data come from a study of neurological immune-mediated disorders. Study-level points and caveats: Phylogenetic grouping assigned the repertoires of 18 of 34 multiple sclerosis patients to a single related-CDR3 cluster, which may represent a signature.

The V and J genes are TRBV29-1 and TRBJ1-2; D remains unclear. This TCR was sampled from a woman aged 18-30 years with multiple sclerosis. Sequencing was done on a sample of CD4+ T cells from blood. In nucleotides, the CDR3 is TGCAGCTCCAACTATGGCTACACCTTC. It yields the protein CSSNYGYTF.